The rows below give T cell receptor beta chains drawn from one sample of a study of shared clonotypes between healthy human individuals. The data were produced by immunoSEQ multiplex PCR, yet TCRdb's version contains in-frame clones alone and is incomplete. Of 2,500,000 or so clones in the sample, 80% to 95% were seen once. Sequences were obtained from naive CD4+ T cells from PBMCs. These receptors all come from a man between 18 and 35 years old in good health. Some clones in this sample may be carry-over from other donors' samples. CDR3s include the opening cysteine and the closing phenylalanine or tryptophan. D genes are given only for firm matches. A row's size may be missing; if present it is once, few, many or a size class.

clone size	J gene	D gene	V gene	CDR3 protein	CDR3 DNA
once	TRBJ2-1	TRBD2	TRBV7-3	CASSLVLAGVNEQFF	TGTGCCAGCAGCTTAGTACTAGCGGGAGTAAATGAGCAGTTCTTC
.	TRBJ2-3	.	TRBV28	CASSHRVAYFDTQYF	TGTGCCAGCAGCCACAGGGTCGCCTATTTTGATACGCAGTATTTT
.	TRBJ2-4	TRBD2	TRBV4-1	CASSPGLAGEVGKNIQYF	TGCGCCAGCAGCCCGGGACTAGCGGGAGAGGTTGGCAAAAACATTCAGTACTTC
.	TRBJ1-3	.	TRBV4-1	CASSQERAGPGNTIYF	TGCGCCAGCAGCCAAGAAAGGGCAGGTCCGGGAAACACCATATATTTT
.	TRBJ2-3	.	TRBV28	CASRENTDTQYF	TGTGCCAGCAGGGAGAACACAGATACGCAGTATTTT
.	TRBJ2-7	.	TRBV19	CASSIVLSLQTGEQYF	TGTGCCAGTAGTATTGTGTTGAGCCTCCAGACGGGCGAGCAGTACTTC
.	TRBJ2-2	.	TRBV10-3	CAISMNTGELFF	TGTGCCATCAGTATGAACACCGGGGAGCTGTTTTTT
.	TRBJ2-1	.	TRBV7-3	CASSLDRNYNEQFF	TGTGCCAGCAGCTTAGACAGAAACTACAATGAGCAGTTCTTC
.	TRBJ1-1	TRBD1	TRBV28	CASSSDRARLTEAFF	TGTGCCAGCAGTTCGGACAGGGCGAGATTGACTGAAGCTTTCTTT
.	TRBJ2-7	TRBD1	TRBV7-8	CASSFSVGQGGFRTYEQYF	TGTGCCAGCAGCTTCTCCGTGGGACAGGGGGGCTTTCGAACCTACGAGCAGTACTTC
.	TRBJ2-7	.	TRBV27	CASMLGPSYPYEQYF	TGTGCCAGCATGCTCGGCCCCAGCTACCCCTACGAGCAGTACTTC
.	TRBJ1-2	.	TRBV19	CASSVYVNYGYTF	TGTGCCAGTTCTGTCTACGTTAACTATGGCTACACCTTC
.	TRBJ2-3	.	TRBV5-4	CASSLVRRGADTQYF	TGTGCCAGCAGCTTGGTACGGAGAGGGGCCGATACGCAGTATTTT
.	TRBJ2-1	.	TRBV7-2	CASSQRISNEQFF	TGTGCCAGCAGCCAACGCATCTCCAATGAGCAGTTCTTC
.	TRBJ1-2	.	TRBV29-1	CSVEDRGASNYGYTF	TGCAGCGTTGAAGATCGGGGGGCGTCGAACTATGGCTACACCTTC
.	TRBJ2-4	TRBD1	TRBV19	CASSIPRTGALDIQYF	TGTGCCAGTAGTATCCCCCGGACAGGGGCTCTGGACATTCAGTACTTC
few	TRBJ1-5	.	TRBV15	CATSRGIGQPQHF	TGTGCCACCAGCAGAGGGATTGGTCAGCCCCAGCATTTT
.	TRBJ1-2	.	TRBV28	CASSLVAGGFYGYTF	TGTGCCAGCAGTTTGGTGGCGGGCGGGTTCTATGGCTACACCTTC
.	TRBJ2-5	.	TRBV2	CASTGQIQETQYF	TGTGCCAGCACCGGACAGATCCAAGAGACCCAGTACTTC
.	TRBJ2-5	TRBD2	TRBV19	CASRSGRAGETQYF	TGTGCCAGTAGATCCGGGAGGGCCGGCGAGACCCAGTACTTC
.	TRBJ2-5	.	TRBV18	CASSPPRGQETQYF	TGTGCCAGCTCACCGCCCCGCGGACAAGAGACCCAGTACTTC
.	TRBJ1-1	.	TRBV30	CAYREKVKPAEAFF	TGTGCCTACCGGGAAAAGGTGAAACCGGCTGAAGCTTTCTTT
.	TRBJ1-1	.	TRBV6-1	CASRYFPYTEAFF	TGTGCCAGCAGATATTTCCCATACACTGAAGCTTTCTTT
.	TRBJ2-1	TRBD2	TRBV5-1	CASSLAELAGAAEQFF	TGCGCCAGCAGCTTGGCTGAGCTAGCGGGAGCAGCTGAGCAGTTCTTC
.	TRBJ1-2	TRBD1	TRBV30	CAWRRQGIDYGYTF	TGTGCCTGGAGAAGACAGGGGATAGACTATGGCTACACCTTC
.	TRBJ2-1	.	TRBV7-9	CASSPGVSREQFF	TGTGCCAGCAGCCCCGGGGTTTCCAGAGAGCAGTTCTTC
.	TRBJ2-7	.	TRBV7-2	CASSLARSRYEQYF	TGTGCCAGCAGCTTAGCGCGGTCCCGGTACGAGCAGTACTTC
.	TRBJ2-3	.	TRBV28	CASLSKGPDTQYF	TGTGCCAGCCTCTCGAAGGGCCCAGATACGCAGTATTTT
.	TRBJ1-3	.	TRBV5-1	CASSLGSSTGNTIYF	TGCGCCAGCAGCTTGGGGTCATCCACTGGAAACACCATATATTTT
.	TRBJ2-7	TRBD1	TRBV2	CASSEAGTVYEQYF	TGTGCCAGCAGTGAAGCCGGGACAGTATACGAGCAGTACTTC
.	TRBJ1-1	.	TRBV19	CASTLRVANTEAFF	TGTGCCAGTACCCTCAGGGTTGCGAACACTGAAGCTTTCTTT
.	TRBJ2-3	.	TRBV30	CAWSSKGTDTQYF	TGTGCCTGGTCATCCAAGGGCACAGATACGCAGTATTTT
.	TRBJ1-5	TRBD1	TRBV30	CAWSRDRGPGQPQHF	TGTGCCTGGAGTCGGGACAGGGGGCCTGGTCAGCCCCAGCATTTT
.	TRBJ1-5	.	TRBV28	CASQDYQPQHF	TGTGCCAGCCAGGACTATCAGCCCCAGCATTTT
.	TRBJ1-1	.	TRBV7-9	CASSLYGDYTEAFF	TGTGCCAGCAGCTTATATGGGGATTACACTGAAGCTTTCTTT
.	TRBJ1-1	.	TRBV9	CASSARGNTEAFF	TGTGCCAGCAGCGCAAGGGGAAACACTGAAGCTTTCTTT
.	TRBJ1-1	.	TRBV19	CASSMSQVGMNTEAFF	TGTGCCAGTAGTATGAGTCAAGTGGGGATGAACACTGAAGCTTTCTTT
.	TRBJ2-7	TRBD2	TRBV6-4	CASSFASGSSYEQYF	TGTGCCAGCAGTTTTGCGAGCGGGAGTTCCTACGAGCAGTACTTC
.	TRBJ2-7	.	TRBV27	CASSLSVGGGGTLSGVYEQYF	TGTGCCAGCAGTTTATCTGTGGGGGGGGGCGGCACCCTCTCCGGCGTCTACGAGCAGTACTTC
.	TRBJ1-2	TRBD1	TRBV11-2	CASSFQGDYGYTF	TGTGCCAGCAGCTTTCAGGGGGACTATGGCTACACCTTC
.	TRBJ2-5	TRBD2	TRBV7-9	CASSSRVSWEGQETQYF	TGTGCCAGCAGCTCAAGGGTGTCGTGGGAGGGACAAGAGACCCAGTACTTC
.	TRBJ1-2	.	TRBV28	CASSPWTGNYGYTF	TGTGCCAGCAGTCCTTGGACGGGTAACTATGGCTACACCTTC
few	TRBJ1-5	.	TRBV30	CAWRDTTSNQPQHF	TGTGCCTGGAGAGATACAACTAGCAATCAGCCCCAGCATTTT
.	TRBJ1-5	.	TRBV10-3	CATRDMKQPQHF	TGTGCCACCCGGGACATGAAACAGCCCCAGCATTTT
.	TRBJ1-2	.	TRBV28	CASSSAQGWYGYTF	TGTGCCAGCAGTTCCGCCCAGGGATGGTATGGCTACACCTTC
.	TRBJ2-2	TRBD2	TRBV7-8	CASSQWTGTSGRTNTGELFF	TGTGCCAGCAGCCAATGGACCGGGACTAGCGGGAGGACGAACACCGGGGAGCTGTTTTTT
.	TRBJ2-6	.	TRBV13	CASSLTGAQGANVLTF	TGTGCCAGCAGCTTAACGGGGGCGCAAGGGGCCAACGTCCTGACTTTC
.	TRBJ1-5	.	TRBV28	CASSAFSAHYQPQHF	TGTGCCAGCTCTGCGTTTTCGGCCCATTATCAGCCCCAGCATTTT
.	TRBJ1-2	.	TRBV6-6	CASSPRGLSDYGYTF	TGTGCCAGCAGCCCACGGGGACTTAGTGACTATGGCTACACCTTC
.	TRBJ2-5	.	TRBV10-3	CAIKASGQETQYF	TGTGCCATCAAGGCCAGCGGCCAAGAGACCCAGTACTTC
.	TRBJ2-4	.	TRBV2	CASSGTTPQHIQYF	TGTGCCAGCAGTGGAACGACCCCGCAACACATTCAGTACTTC
.	TRBJ2-6	.	TRBV5-1	CASSPIRGIIPSGANVLTF	TGCGCCAGCAGCCCCATTCGGGGGATAATTCCCTCTGGGGCCAACGTCCTGACTTTC
few	TRBJ2-1	.	TRBV7-3	CASSLSGTYNEQFF	TGTGCCAGCAGCTTAAGCGGGACCTACAATGAGCAGTTCTTC
.	TRBJ2-2	TRBD2	TRBV15	CATSRGVLAGRNVGELFF	TGTGCCACCAGCAGAGGAGTATTAGCGGGGAGGAATGTCGGGGAGCTGTTTTTT
once	TRBJ2-5	.	TRBV18	CASSPLVQAVQETQYF	TGTGCCAGCTCACCACTCGTCCAGGCTGTCCAAGAGACCCAGTACTTC
.	TRBJ1-2	.	TRBV7-2	CASSLYGTVNYGYTF	TGTGCCAGCAGCTTATATGGGACGGTGAACTATGGCTACACCTTC
.	TRBJ1-3	.	TRBV5-6	CASSQGRNTIYF	TGTGCCAGCAGCCAGGGAAGAAACACCATATATTTT
.	TRBJ2-2	.	TRBV28	CASSPTITSVDTGELFF	TGTGCCAGCAGTCCTACGATCACCTCCGTCGACACCGGGGAGCTGTTTTTT
.	TRBJ2-3	.	TRBV7-3	CASSTDSTDTQYF	TGTGCCAGCAGCACTGACAGCACAGATACGCAGTATTTT
.	TRBJ2-7	TRBD2	TRBV9	CASSSGSPSSYEQYF	TGTGCCAGCAGCAGCGGGAGCCCTTCCTCCTACGAGCAGTACTTC